This T cell receptor (beta chain) was sequenced in a study of early T cells in non-severe SARS-CoV-2 infection. This clonotype occurred many times. The antigen remains unidentified. The library protocol tagged individual cDNA molecules with unique molecular identifiers. Using its own MiXCR run on the 5' RACE reads, TCRdb lists one record per CDR3 protein. The data contain 75,000 to 100,000 distinct CDR3 sequences, approximately 15% of them singletons. General study points: Missing private and CD4 specificities, VDJdb matching favored anti-spike CD8 responses.

Sequencing used whole blood. The sequence was obtained from an adult who was a healthcare worker with PCR-confirmed SARS-CoV-2 infection or an uninfected control (not recorded which).

The CDR3 DNA sequence: TGCAGCGTATTAGGGGGGACTGAAGCTTTCTTT. As protein: CSVLGGTEAFF. The chain has TRBV29-1 and TRBJ1-1, with D possibly TRBD1 on 6 matching bases. CDR1 is SQVTM, CDR2 ANQGSEA, per germline. V shed 6 bases and J shed 5 bases, with 10 bases lying between them. The CDR3 has 11 amino acids.